A selection of T cell receptor beta chains follows, all from one sample in a study of OX40 agonist ivuxolimab in advanced cancers. The method was immunoSEQ multiplex PCR; TCRdb's version includes in-frame clones alone and lacks a portion of them. The sample records over 75,000 clones, approximately 91% being singletons. Specimen: CD4+ or CD8+ T cells sorted from blood, collected in a trial of the OX40 agonist ivuxolimab. Receptors were obtained from an adult with an advanced solid tumor such as melanoma, head and neck, liver or kidney cancer. CDR3s leave out the opening cysteine and the closing phenylalanine or tryptophan.

TRBV9,TRBJ2-1,ASSTSGRARSYNEQF
TRBV7-8,TRBJ1-2,ASSRGAGLDYGYT
TRBV6-6,TRBJ2-7,ASSYGQGAKLIEQY
TRBV7-3,TRBJ2-1,ASSLSRGPNNEQF
TRBV18,TRBJ1-5,ASSPPGQAGGNTQH
TRBV4-1,TRBJ2-5,ASSTGQGARETQY
TRBV5-5,TRBJ1-1,ASSLGGLNTEAF
TRBV29-1,TRBJ2-7,SVVGSVGLTYEQY
TRBV7-9,TRBJ1-4,ASSLGLGREKLF
TRBV7-2,TRBJ1-2,ASSLIRDSGYT
TRBV25-1,TRBJ1-1,ASSDPQGEGGTEAF
TRBV4-3,TRBJ2-2,ASSPGVAGTNTGELF
TRBV28,TRBJ2-4,ASSLPSSGAGPLAKNIQY
TRBV6-1,TRBJ2-2,ASSMTGGTGELF
TRBV5-1,TRBJ2-1,ASSLGQGTYNEQF
TRBV30,TRBJ2-7,AWTHYPSSYEQY
TRBV9,TRBJ1-5,ASSVGTSNQPQH